This T cell receptor (beta chain) was documented in a study of blood T cell repertoires in COVID-19. Across the whole study: Whether acute or convalescent, the COVID-19 samples came from the United States, Italy and Spain. T cells, B-cell-depleted T cells, or PBMCs provided the cDNA or gDNA that served as material.

CDR1 and CDR2 from the germline V gene are SGHDT and YYEEEE. V lost 2 bases to trimming and J lost 6 bases, with 12 bases between them. The CDR3 covers 15 residues. Concerning this clone itself: Within the sample, other DNA sequences also encode this same CDR3.

Original processing methods: Scientists estimated how many nucleated cells there were by amplifying reference gene primers. TCRdb keeps only in-frame clones here, not all; method: immunoSEQ multiplex PCR. The V and J calls and clone size were taken over from that table, and D and trimming were inferred from the DNA. The data contain fewer than 120,000 clones, approximately 68% of them singletons. The source material was peripheral blood. The gene calls are TRBV5-6 and TRBJ1-6; tentatively, D is TRBD1 (6 bases). The receptor was derived from a woman aged 55-70 years with acute or convalescent COVID-19. In DNA, the CDR3 is TGTGCCAGCAGCTTTAGAACAGGGCTTAATTCACCCCTCCACTTT. Its protein is CASSFRTGLNSPLHF.